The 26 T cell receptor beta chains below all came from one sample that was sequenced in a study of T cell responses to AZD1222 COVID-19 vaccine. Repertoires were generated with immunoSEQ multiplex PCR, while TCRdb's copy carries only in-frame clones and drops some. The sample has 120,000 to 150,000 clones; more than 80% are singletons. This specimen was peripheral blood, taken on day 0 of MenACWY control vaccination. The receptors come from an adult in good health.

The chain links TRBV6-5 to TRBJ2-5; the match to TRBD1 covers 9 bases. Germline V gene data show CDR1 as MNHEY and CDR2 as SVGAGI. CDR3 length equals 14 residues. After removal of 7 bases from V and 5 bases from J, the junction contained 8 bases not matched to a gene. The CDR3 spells CASMWDREPETQYF. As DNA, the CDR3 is TGTGCCAGCATGTGGGACAGGGAGCCGGAGACCCAGTACTTC.

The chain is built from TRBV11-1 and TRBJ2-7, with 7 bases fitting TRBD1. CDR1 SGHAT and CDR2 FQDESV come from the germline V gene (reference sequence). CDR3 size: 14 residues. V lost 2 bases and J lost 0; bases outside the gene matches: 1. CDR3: CASSLRDSSYEQYF. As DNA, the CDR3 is TGTGCCAGCAGCTTAAGGGACAGCTCCTACGAGCAGTACTTC. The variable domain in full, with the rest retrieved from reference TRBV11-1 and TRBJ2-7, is EAEVAQSPRYKITEKSQAVAFWCDPISGHATLYWYRQILGQGPELLVQFQDESVVDDSQLPKDRFSAERLKGVDSTLKIQPAELGDSAMYLCASSLRDSSYEQYFGPGTRLTVT.

The CDR3, as DNA: TGTGCCAGCAGCCAAGTAGTCAGGGGTGAGCAGTTCTTC. It encodes CASSQVVRGEQFF. This chain uses TRBV14 with TRBJ2-1; weak D call: TRBD1 (6 bases). Germline V gene data show CDR1 as SGHDN and CDR2 as FVKESK. This CDR3 has 13 residues. With 1 base removed from V and 9 bases from J, the gap between germline ends came to 10 bases.

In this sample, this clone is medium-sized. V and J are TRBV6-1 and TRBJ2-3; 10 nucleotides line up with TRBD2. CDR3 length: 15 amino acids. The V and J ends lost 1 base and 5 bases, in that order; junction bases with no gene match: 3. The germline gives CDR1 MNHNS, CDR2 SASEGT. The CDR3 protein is CASSEGTSGVDTQYF. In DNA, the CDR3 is TGTGCCAGCAGTGAAGGGACTAGCGGAGTAGATACGCAGTATTTT.

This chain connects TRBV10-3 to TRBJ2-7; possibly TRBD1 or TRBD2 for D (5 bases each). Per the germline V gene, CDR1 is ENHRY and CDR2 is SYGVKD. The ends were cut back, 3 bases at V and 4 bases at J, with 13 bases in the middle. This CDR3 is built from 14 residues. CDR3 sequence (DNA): TGTGCCATCAGTGAAGGGAGACAGCCTTACGAGCAGTACTTC. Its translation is CAISEGRQPYEQYF.

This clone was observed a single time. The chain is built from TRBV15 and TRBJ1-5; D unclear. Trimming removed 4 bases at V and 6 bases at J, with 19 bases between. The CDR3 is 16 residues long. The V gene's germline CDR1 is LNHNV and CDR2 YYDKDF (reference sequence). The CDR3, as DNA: TGTGCCACCAGCATGATTAGGACCGAGGTTGGTCAGCCCCAGCATTTT. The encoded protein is CATSMIRTEVGQPQHF.

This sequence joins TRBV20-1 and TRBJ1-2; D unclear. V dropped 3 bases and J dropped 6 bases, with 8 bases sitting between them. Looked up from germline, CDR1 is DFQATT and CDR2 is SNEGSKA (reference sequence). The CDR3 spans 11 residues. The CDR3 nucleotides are TGCAGTGCTAGTCTTAGGGATGGCTACACCTTC. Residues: CSASLRDGYTF.

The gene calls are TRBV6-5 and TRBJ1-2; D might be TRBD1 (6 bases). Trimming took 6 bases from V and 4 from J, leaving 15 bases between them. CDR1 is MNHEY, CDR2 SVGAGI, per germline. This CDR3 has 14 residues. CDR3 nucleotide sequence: TGTGCCAGCAGCGCTACCGGACAGTTCTATGGCTACACCTTC. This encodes CASSATGQFYGYTF.

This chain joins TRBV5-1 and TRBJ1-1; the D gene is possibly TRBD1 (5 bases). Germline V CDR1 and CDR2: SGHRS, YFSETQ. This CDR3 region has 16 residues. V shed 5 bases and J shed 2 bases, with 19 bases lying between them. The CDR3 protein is CASSHGIWTQNTEAFF. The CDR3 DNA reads TGCGCCAGCAGTCACGGTATATGGACACAAAACACTGAAGCTTTCTTT.

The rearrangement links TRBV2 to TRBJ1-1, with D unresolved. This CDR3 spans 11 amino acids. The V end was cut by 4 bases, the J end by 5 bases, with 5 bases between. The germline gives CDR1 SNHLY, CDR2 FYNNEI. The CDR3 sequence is CASSVVTEAFF. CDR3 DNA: TGTGCCAGCAGTGTTGTTACTGAAGCTTTCTTT.

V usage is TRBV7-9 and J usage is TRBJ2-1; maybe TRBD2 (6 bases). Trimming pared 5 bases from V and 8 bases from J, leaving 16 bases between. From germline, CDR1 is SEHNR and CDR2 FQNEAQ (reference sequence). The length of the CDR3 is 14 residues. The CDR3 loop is CASSPDYPPDEQFF. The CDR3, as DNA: TGTGCCAGCAGCCCGGACTACCCGCCCGATGAGCAGTTCTTC.

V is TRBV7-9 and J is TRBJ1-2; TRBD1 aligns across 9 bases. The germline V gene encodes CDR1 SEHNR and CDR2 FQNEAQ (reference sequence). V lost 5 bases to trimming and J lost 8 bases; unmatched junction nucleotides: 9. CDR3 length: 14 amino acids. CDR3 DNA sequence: TGTGCCAGCAGCCCCGGCACAGGGGGCCGGGGCTACACCTTC. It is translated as CASSPGTGGRGYTF.

CDR3 sequence: CASSILTGGTEAFF. The CDR3 DNA sequence: TGTGCCAGTAGTATTTTGACAGGAGGGACTGAAGCTTTCTTT. The rearrangement uses TRBV19 and TRBJ1-1; tentatively, D is TRBD1 (6 bases). Germline V gives CDR1 LNHDA, CDR2 SQIVND (reference sequence). The CDR3 sequence is 14 residues long. Trimming shortened V by 3 bases and J by 5 bases, and 13 bases separated the two germline ends.

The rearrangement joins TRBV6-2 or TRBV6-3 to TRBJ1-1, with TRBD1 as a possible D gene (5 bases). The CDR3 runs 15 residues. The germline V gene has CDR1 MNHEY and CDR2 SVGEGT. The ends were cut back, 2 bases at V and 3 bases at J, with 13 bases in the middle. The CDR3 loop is CASSYHRDWDTEAFF. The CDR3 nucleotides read TGTGCCAGCAGTTACCACCGGGACTGGGACACTGAAGCTTTCTTT.

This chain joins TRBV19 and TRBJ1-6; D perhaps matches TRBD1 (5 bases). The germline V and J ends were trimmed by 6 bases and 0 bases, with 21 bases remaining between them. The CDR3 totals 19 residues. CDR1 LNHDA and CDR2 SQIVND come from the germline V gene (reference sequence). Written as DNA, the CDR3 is TGTGCCAGTAGCATATCTTCCCCCGGGGGGAGCTCCTATAATTCACCCCTCCACTTT. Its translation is CASSISSPGGSSYNSPLHF.

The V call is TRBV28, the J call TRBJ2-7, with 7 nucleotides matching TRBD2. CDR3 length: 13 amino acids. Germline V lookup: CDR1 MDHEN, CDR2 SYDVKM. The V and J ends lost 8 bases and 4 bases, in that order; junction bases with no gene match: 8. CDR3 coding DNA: TGTGCCAGCCAGCGGGGAAACAAATACGAGCAGTACTTC. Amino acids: CASQRGNKYEQYF.

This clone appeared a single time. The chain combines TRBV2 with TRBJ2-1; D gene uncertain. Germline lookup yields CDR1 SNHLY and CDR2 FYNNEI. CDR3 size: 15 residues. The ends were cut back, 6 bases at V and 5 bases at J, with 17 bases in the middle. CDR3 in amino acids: CASSASRVGHNEQFF. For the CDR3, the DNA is TGTGCCAGCAGCGCCTCGAGAGTCGGGCACAATGAGCAGTTCTTC.

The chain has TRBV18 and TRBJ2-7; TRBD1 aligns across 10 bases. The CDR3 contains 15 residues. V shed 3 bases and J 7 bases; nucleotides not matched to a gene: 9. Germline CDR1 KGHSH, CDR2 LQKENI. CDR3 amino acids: CASSPLTGQGHEQYF. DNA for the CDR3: TGTGCCAGCTCACCGCTGACGGGACAGGGGCATGAGCAGTACTTC.

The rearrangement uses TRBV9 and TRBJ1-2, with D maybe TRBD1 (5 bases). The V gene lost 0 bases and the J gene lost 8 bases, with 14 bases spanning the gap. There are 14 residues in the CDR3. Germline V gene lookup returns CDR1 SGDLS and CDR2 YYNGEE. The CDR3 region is CASSVGQGPGGYTF. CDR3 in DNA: TGTGCCAGCAGCGTAGGTCAGGGTCCGGGCGGCTACACCTTC. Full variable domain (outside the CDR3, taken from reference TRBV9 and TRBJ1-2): DSGVTQTPKHLITATGQRVTLRCSPRSGDLSVYWYQQSLDQGLQFLIQYYNGEERAKGNILERFSAQQFPDLHSELNLSSLELGDSALYFCASSVGQGPGGYTFGSGTRLTVV.

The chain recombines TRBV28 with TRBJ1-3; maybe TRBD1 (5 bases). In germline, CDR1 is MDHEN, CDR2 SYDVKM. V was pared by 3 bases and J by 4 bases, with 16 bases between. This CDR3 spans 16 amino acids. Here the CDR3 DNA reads TGTGCCAGCAGTTTCGTACCGGGGGGGAAAGGAAACACCATATATTTT. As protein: CASSFVPGGKGNTIYF. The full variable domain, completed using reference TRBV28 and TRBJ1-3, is DVKVTQSSRYLVKRTGEKVFLECVQDMDHENMFWYRQDPGLGLRLIYFSYDVKMKEKGDIPEGYSVSREKKERFSLILESASTNQTSMYLCASSFVPGGKGNTIYFGEGSWLTVV.

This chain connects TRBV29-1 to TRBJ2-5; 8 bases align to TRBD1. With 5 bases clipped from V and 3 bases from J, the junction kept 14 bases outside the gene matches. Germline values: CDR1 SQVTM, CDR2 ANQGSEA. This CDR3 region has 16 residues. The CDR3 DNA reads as TGCAGCGTTCTTGGTGACAGGGGCAGTGCGGAAGAGACCCAGTACTTC. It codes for CSVLGDRGSAEETQYF.

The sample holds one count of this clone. CDR3 sequence reads: CASSSGGRTEAFF. In DNA, the CDR3 is TGCGCCAGCAGCTCGGGGGGTCGAACTGAAGCTTTCTTT. The gene calls are TRBV5-1 and TRBJ1-1; D perhaps matches TRBD1 (5 bases). Trimming stripped 3 bases from V and 5 bases from J, with 11 bases between. The germline gives CDR1 SGHRS, CDR2 YFSETQ. CDR3 length: 13 residues.

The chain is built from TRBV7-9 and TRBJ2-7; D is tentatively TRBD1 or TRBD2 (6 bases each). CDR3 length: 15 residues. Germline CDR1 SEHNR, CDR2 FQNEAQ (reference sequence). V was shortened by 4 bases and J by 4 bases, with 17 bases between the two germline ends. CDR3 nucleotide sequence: TGTGCCAGCAGCTCGGGCGGAGGGGGGACATACGAGCAGTACTTC. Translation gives CASSSGGGGTYEQYF.

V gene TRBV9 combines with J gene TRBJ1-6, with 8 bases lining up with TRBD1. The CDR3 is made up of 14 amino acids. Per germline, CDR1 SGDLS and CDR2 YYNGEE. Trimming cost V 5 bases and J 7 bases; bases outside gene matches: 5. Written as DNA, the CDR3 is TGTGCCAGCAGTTCCAGGGGGCGGAATTCACCCCTCCACTTT. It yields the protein CASSSRGRNSPLHF. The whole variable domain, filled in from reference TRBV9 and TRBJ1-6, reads DSGVTQTPKHLITATGQRVTLRCSPRSGDLSVYWYQQSLDQGLQFLIQYYNGEERAKGNILERFSAQQFPDLHSELNLSSLELGDSALYFCASSSRGRNSPLHFGNGTRLTVT.

CDR3 DNA: TGCGCCAGCAGCAAGATGATGAGGGGGGAGAGGGAGACCCAGTACTTC. Translation: CASSKMMRGERETQYF. This rearrangement joins TRBV5-1 to TRBJ2-5; D tentatively fits TRBD1 or TRBD2 (6 bases each). Looked up from germline, CDR1 is SGHRS and CDR2 is YFSETQ. CDR3 length: 16 amino acids. V was cut by 4 bases and J by 5 bases, with 21 bases left in between.

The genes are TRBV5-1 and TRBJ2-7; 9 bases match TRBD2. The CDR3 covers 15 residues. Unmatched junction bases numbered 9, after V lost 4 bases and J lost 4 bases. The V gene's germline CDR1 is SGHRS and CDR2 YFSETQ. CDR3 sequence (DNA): TGCGCCAGCAGCCTATCCGGGACTAGCAGTTACGAGCAGTACTTC. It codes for CASSLSGTSSYEQYF.